This T cell receptor (beta chain) was retrieved from a study of blood T cells in healthy people across ages. Germline V gene data show CDR1 as KGHSH and CDR2 as LQKENI. This CDR3 has 15 residues. The second PCR ran about 7 to 12 cycles with a sample-barcoded 5' primer and J-beta primers. Per sample, CDR3-containing paired-end reads numbered at least 2.5 million. TCRdb called the 5' RACE reads again in MiXCR, with one record for every CDR3 protein. This table has around 820,000 distinct CDR3 sequences, roughly 25% appearing once. The sample was also reused in another study, on T cells of mothers and their children. From that second work: Detection yielded no persistent microchimeric T cell clones.

V is TRBV18 and J is TRBJ2-5, with TRBD2 matching over 7 bases. The end of the DNA aligns better with TRBJ2-7, so the J call may be wrong. Sequencing was done on a sample of blood. The clonotype originates from a boy between 10 and 17 years old in good health. The CDR3 nucleotides are TGTGCCAGCTCACCATCTGGCTGGACTAGTCTCGAGCAGTACTTC. Amino acid sequence: CASSPSGWTSLEQYF.